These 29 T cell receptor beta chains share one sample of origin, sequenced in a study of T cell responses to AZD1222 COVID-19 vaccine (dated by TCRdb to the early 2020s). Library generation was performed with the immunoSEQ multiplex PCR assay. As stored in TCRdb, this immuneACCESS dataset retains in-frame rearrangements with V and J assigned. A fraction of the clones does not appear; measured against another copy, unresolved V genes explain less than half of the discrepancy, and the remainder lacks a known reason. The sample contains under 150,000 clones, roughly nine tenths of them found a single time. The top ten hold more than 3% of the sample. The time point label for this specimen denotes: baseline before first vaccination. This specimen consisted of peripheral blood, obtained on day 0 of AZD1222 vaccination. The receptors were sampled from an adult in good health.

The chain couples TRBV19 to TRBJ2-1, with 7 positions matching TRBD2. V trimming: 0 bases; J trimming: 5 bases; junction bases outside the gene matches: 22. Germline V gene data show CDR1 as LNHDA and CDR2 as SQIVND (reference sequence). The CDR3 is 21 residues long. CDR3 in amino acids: CASSIDPGLGGRRLTHNEQFF. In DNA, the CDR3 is TGTGCCAGTAGTATAGATCCTGGTCTGGGCGGGAGAAGGTTAACGCACAATGAGCAGTTCTTC.

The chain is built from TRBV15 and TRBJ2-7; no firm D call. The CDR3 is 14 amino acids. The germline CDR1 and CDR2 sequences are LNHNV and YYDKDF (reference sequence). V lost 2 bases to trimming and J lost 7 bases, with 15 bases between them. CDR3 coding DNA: TGTGCCACCAGCAGACCAAGCAGGATCTTAGAGCAGTACTTC. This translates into CATSRPSRILEQYF. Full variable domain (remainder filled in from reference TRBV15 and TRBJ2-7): DAMVIQNPRYQVTQFGKPVTLSCSQTLNHNVMYWYQQKSSQAPKLLFHYYDKDFNNEADTPDNFQSRRPNTSFCFLDIRSPGLGDTAMYLCATSRPSRILEQYFGPGTRLTVT.

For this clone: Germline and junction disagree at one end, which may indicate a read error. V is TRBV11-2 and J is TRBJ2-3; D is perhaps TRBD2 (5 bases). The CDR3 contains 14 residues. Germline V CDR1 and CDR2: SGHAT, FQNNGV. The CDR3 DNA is TGTGCCAGCGGCTTCGGGGTAATGGCAGATACGCAGTATTTT. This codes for CASGFGVMADTQYF.

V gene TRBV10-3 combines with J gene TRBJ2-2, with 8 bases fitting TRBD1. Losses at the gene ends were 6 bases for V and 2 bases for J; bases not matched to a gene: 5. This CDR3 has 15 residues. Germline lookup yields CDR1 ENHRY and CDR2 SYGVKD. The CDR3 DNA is TGTGCCATCAGACCAGGGGGCGTCAACACCGGGGAGCTGTTTTTT. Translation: CAIRPGGVNTGELFF.

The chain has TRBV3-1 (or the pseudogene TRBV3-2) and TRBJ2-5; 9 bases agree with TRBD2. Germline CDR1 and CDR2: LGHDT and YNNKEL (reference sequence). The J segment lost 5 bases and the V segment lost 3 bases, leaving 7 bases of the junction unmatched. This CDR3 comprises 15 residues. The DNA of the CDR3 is TGTGCCAGCAGCCACCAATTAGCGGGGGCTGAGACCCAGTACTTC. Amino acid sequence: CASSHQLAGAETQYF.

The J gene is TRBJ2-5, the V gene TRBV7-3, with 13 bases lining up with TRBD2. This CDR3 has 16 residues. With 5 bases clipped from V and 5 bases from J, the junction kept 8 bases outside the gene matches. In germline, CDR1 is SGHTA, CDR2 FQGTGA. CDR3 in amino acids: CASSNRLAGGLETQYF. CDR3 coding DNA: TGTGCCAGCAGCAACAGACTAGCGGGAGGCCTGGAGACCCAGTACTTC.

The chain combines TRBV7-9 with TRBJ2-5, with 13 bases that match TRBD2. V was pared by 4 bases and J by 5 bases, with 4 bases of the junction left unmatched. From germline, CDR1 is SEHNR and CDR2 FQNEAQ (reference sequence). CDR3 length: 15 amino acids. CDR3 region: CASSWTSGSYETQYF. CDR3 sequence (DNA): TGTGCCAGCAGCTGGACTAGCGGGAGTTATGAGACCCAGTACTTC.

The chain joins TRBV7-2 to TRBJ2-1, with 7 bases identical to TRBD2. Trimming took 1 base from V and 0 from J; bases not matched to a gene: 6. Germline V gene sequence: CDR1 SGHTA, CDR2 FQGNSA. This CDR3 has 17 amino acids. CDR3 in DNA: TGTGCCAGCAGCTTAGAGGTCGGGGGGAGCTCCTACAATGAGCAGTTCTTC. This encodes CASSLEVGGSSYNEQFF.

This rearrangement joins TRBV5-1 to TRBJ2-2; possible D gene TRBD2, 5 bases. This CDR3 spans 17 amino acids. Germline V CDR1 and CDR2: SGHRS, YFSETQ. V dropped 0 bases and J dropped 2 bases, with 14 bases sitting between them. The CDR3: CASSLVPGKTNTGELFF. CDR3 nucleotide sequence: TGCGCCAGCAGCTTGGTTCCGGGAAAGACAAACACCGGGGAGCTGTTTTTT.

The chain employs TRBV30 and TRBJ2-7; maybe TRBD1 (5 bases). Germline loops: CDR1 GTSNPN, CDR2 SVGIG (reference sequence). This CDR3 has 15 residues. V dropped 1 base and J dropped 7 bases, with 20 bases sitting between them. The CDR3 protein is CAWSDPGQGGREQYF. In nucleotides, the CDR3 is TGTGCCTGGAGTGACCCAGGTCAGGGTGGTCGAGAGCAGTACTTC.

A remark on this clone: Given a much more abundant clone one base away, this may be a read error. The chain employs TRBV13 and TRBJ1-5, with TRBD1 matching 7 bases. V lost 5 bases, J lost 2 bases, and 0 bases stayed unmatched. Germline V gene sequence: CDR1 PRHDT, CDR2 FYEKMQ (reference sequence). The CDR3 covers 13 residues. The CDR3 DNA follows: TGTGCCAGCAGCCAGGGGGGCAATCAGCCCCAGCATTTT. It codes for CASSQGGNQPQHF.

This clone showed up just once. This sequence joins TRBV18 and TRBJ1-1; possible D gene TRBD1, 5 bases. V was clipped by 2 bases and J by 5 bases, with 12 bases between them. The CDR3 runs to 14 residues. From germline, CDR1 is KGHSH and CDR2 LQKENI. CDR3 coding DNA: TGTGCCAGCTCACCAAGTTCCGGGGGAACTGAAGCTTTCTTT. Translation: CASSPSSGGTEAFF.

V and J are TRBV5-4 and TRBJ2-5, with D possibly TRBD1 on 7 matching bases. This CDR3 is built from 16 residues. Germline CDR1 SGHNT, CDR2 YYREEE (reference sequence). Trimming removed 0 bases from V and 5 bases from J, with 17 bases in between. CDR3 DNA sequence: TGTGCCAGCAGCTTGGCGGCAGGGGGGCCCCGGGAGACCCAGTACTTC. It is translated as CASSLAAGGPRETQYF.

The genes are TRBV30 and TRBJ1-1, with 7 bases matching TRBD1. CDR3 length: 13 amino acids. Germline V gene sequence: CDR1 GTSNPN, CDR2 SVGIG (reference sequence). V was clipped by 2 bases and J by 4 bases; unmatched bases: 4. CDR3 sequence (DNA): TGTGCCTGGAGTTTACAGGGGACCACTGAAGCTTTCTTT. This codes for CAWSLQGTTEAFF.

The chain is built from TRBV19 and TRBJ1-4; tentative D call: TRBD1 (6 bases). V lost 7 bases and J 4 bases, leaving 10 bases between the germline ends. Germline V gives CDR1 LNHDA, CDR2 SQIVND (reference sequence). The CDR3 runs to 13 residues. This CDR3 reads CASNRVGNEKLFF. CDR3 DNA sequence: TGTGCCAGTAACAGGGTCGGTAATGAAAAACTGTTTTTT.

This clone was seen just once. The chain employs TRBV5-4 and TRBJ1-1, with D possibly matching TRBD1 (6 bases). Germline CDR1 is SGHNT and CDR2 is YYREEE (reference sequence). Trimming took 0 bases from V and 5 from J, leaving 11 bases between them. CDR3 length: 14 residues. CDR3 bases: TGTGCCAGCAGCTTGGTGCAGGGGACGACTGAAGCTTTCTTT. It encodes CASSLVQGTTEAFF.

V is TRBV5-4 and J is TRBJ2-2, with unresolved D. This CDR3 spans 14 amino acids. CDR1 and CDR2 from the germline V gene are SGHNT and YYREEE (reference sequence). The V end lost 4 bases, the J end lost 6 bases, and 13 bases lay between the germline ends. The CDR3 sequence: CASSPRPLPGELFF. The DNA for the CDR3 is TGTGCCAGCAGCCCCCGGCCCCTCCCCGGGGAGCTGTTTTTT.

The CDR3 reads CASSQQGANGYTF. The CDR3, as DNA: TGTGCCAGCAGCCAGCAGGGGGCCAATGGCTACACCTTC. This chain connects TRBV7-9 to TRBJ1-2; TRBD1 matches at 8 bases. V was clipped by 5 bases and J by 6 bases; unmatched bases: 5. CDR3 length: 13 residues. Per the germline V gene, CDR1 is SEHNR and CDR2 is FQNEAQ (reference sequence).

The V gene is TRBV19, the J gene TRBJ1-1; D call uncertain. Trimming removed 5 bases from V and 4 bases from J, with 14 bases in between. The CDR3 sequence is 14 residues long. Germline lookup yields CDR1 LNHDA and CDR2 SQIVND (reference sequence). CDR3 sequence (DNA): TGTGCCAGTAGTGCCCGACGGGAAGGCACTGAAGCTTTCTTT. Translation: CASSARREGTEAFF. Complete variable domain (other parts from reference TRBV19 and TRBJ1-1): DGGITQSPKYLFRKEGQNVTLSCEQNLNHDAMYWYRQDPGQGLRLIYYSQIVNDFQKGDIAEGYSVSREKKESFPLTVTSAQKNPTAFYLCASSARREGTEAFFGQGTRLTVV.

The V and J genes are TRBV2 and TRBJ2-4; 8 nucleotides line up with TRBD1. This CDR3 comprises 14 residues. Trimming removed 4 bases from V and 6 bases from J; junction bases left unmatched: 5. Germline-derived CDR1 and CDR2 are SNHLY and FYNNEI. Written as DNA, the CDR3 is TGTGCCAGCAGTGCCCAGGGGGCGTTAAACATTCAGTACTTC. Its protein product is CASSAQGALNIQYF.

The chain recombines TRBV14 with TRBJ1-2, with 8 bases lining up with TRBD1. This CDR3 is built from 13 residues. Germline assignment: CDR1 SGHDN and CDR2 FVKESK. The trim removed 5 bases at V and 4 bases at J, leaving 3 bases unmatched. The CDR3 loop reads CASSLDRGYGYTF. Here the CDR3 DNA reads TGTGCCAGCAGCTTAGACAGGGGCTATGGCTACACCTTC.

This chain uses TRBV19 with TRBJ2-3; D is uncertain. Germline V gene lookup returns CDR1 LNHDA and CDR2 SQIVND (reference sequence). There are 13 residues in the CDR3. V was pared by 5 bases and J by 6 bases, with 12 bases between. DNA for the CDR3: TGTGCCAGTAGTCTGATGGCTGGCGATACGCAGTATTTT. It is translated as CASSLMAGDTQYF.

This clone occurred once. This CDR3 reads CASSLSGGAMYEQFF. The CDR3 coding sequence is TGTGCCAGCAGCTTAAGCGGGGGGGCCATGTATGAGCAGTTCTTC. The chain recombines TRBV7-9 with TRBJ2-1; 10 bases are a match to TRBD2. This CDR3 is 15 amino acids long. The V segment lost 2 bases and the J segment 8 bases; nucleotides outside the gene matches: 6. Germline V gene data show CDR1 as SEHNR and CDR2 as FQNEAQ (reference sequence).

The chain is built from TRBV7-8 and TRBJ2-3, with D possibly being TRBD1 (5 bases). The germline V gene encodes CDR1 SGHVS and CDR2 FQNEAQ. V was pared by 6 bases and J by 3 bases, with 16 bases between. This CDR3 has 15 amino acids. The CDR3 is CASRRQLVLTDTQYF. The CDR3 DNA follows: TGTGCCAGCAGACGACAGCTGGTCCTTACAGATACGCAGTATTTT.

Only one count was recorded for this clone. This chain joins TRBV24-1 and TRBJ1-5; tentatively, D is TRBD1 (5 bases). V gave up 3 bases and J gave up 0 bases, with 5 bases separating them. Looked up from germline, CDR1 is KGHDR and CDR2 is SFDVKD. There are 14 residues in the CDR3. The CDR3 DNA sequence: TGTGCCACCAGTGATCAGGGTAGCAATCAGCCCCAGCATTTT. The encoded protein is CATSDQGSNQPQHF.

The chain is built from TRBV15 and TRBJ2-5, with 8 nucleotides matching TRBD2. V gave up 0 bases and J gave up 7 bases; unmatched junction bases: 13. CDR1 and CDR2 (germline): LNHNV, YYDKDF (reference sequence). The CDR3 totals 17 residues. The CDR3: CATSREGSGALGGTQYF. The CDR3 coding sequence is TGTGCCACCAGCAGAGAGGGTAGCGGGGCTCTTGGCGGGACCCAGTACTTC. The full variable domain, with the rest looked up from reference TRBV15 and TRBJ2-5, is DAMVIQNPRYQVTQFGKPVTLSCSQTLNHNVMYWYQQKSSQAPKLLFHYYDKDFNNEADTPDNFQSRRPNTSFCFLDIRSPGLGDTAMYLCATSREGSGALGGTQYFGPGTRLLVL.

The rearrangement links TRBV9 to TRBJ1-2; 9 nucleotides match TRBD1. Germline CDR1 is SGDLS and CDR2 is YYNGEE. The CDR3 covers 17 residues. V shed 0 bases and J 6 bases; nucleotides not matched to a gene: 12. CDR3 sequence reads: CASSVATGMGQGNGYTF. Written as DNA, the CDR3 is TGTGCCAGCAGCGTAGCTACAGGGATGGGACAGGGAAATGGCTACACCTTC.

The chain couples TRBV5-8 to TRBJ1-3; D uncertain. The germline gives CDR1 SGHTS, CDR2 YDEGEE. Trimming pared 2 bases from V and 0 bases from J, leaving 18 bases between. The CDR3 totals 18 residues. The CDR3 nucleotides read TGTGCCAGCAGCTTCATGTTTGGTAGGGCTTACTCTGGAAACACCATATATTTT. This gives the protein CASSFMFGRAYSGNTIYF.

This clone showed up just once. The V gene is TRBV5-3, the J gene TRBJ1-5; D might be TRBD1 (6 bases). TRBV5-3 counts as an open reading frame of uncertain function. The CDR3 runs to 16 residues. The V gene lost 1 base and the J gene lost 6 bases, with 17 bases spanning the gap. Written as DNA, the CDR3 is TGTGCCAGAAGCTTGTTTCCCGTTAGGGGGGGTCAGCCCCAGCATTTT. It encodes CARSLFPVRGGQPQHF.